The clone carrying this T cell receptor (beta chain) has only a few counts. Its matching antigen is unknown. The data are from a study of CD8+CD57+ T cells in acquired aplastic anemia. About the research overall: The DNA of sorted CD4+ and CD8+ cells averaged roughly 3.2 ug. Healthy-donor CD4+ cells averaged about 10 million reads.

Per the germline V gene, CDR1 is DFQATT and CDR2 is SNEGSKA (reference sequence). With V trimmed by 0 bases and J by 0 bases, 5 bases remained unmatched. The CDR3 consists of 16 residues. Study-wide results and limits: There were fewer than 35 CD8+ CDR3 sequences that occurred in both patients and controls. For CD8+ Simpson's diversity, patients and controls showed no significant difference.

The use of genomic DNA as template underpinned the TCR beta VDJ and CDR3 profiling. TCRdb called the reads again in MiXCR, with one record for every CDR3 protein. Among 40,000 to 50,000 distinct CDR3 sequences listed, around two thirds were seen once. The TCR sequence derives from a human donor in good health, serving as a control. Sequenced sample: sorted CD4+, CD8+, or CD8+CD57+ T cells (not recorded which) from PBMCs. The chain has TRBV20-1 and TRBJ1-1; 9 positions agree with TRBD1. In DNA, the CDR3 is TGCAGTGCTAGAGACCCGGGACAGGGATTGAACACTGAAGCTTTCTTT. It translates to CSARDPGQGLNTEAFF.